The rows below give T cell receptor beta chains drawn from one sample of a study of cytomegalovirus exposure and HLA in healthy donors. The data were produced by immunoSEQ multiplex PCR, yet TCRdb's version contains in-frame clones alone and is incomplete. This sample has some 150,000 clones; about 87% occur once, and the top ten carry 4.5%. Sequencing was carried out using PBMCs. The receptors were gathered from a man younger than 35 in good health and CMV-seropositive. Both conserved end residues are part of each CDR3. The D gene is left open where the match is weak. Clone size is given for some rows only: seen once, a few or many times, or a class if the clone is expanded.

j_call d_call clone_size v_call cdr3_nt cdr3_aa
TRBJ1-4 - - TRBV25-1 TGTGCCAGCAGTAAAGAAGGGGCTAATGAAAAACTGTTTTTT CASSKEGANEKLFF
TRBJ2-7 - - TRBV7-8 TGTGCCAGCAGCGCAGACAGTTCCTACGAGCAGTACTTC CASSADSSYEQYF
TRBJ2-5 TRBD2 - TRBV7-9 TGTGCCAGCAGCTTAGGATCCGCGGGGGGGCAAGAGACCCAGTACTTC CASSLGSAGGQETQYF
TRBJ2-3 - - TRBV7-9 TGTGCCAGCAGCTTAGGAGGCGGAGTATTCGATACGCAGTATTTT CASSLGGGVFDTQYF
TRBJ2-1 TRBD2 few TRBV29-1 TGCAGCGTATCGGGACTAGCGGGGGGATATGAGCAGTTCTTC CSVSGLAGGYEQFF
TRBJ2-5 - - TRBV7-9 TGTGCCAGCAGCGGCGCGTGGGCCAGGGAGACCCAGTACTTC CASSGAWARETQYF
TRBJ2-3 - - TRBV5-1 TGCGCCAGCAGCCTCCAGTCCTTGCAGGGCACAGATACGCAGTATTTT CASSLQSLQGTDTQYF
TRBJ2-1 TRBD1 - TRBV5-6 TGTGCCAGCAGCCCCCGACAGGGGGACAATGAGCAGTTCTTC CASSPRQGDNEQFF
TRBJ2-1 - - TRBV7-8 TGTGCCAGCAGCGCGACAGCTAGCTCCTACAATGAGCAGTTCTTC CASSATASSYNEQFF
TRBJ1-4 - - TRBV15 TGTGCCACCAGCAGAGTTCCGGCAGTGAGGGATGAAAAACTGTTTTTT CATSRVPAVRDEKLFF
TRBJ2-3 - - TRBV27 TGTGCCAGCACCCAAACCAGCGGAAACACAGATACGCAGTATTTT CASTQTSGNTDTQYF
TRBJ2-1 TRBD2 - TRBV15 TGTGCCACCAGCCTCCGGGGGGGCTCCTACAATGAGCAGTTCTTC CATSLRGGSYNEQFF
TRBJ1-1 - many TRBV11-3 TGTGCCAGCAGCTTAGATGGACGTGAGGGCTCCGCTGAAGCTTTCTTT CASSLDGREGSAEAFF
TRBJ1-5 - - TRBV6-6 TGTGCCAGTTCTAGGGGTAGCAATCAGCCCCAGCATTTT CASSRGSNQPQHF
TRBJ1-6 - - TRBV7-6 TGTGCCAGCAGTCGAACCCTTCCTGGGAGCAATTCACCCCTCCACTTT CASSRTLPGSNSPLHF
TRBJ2-7 - - TRBV2 TGTGCCAGCGACGGGAATTGGGTCTCCGAGCAGTACTTC CASDGNWVSEQYF
TRBJ2-7 TRBD1 - TRBV6-1 TGTGCCAGCAGTGAAGCCGGGCCAGGGGGCTTTCCCCACGAGCAGTACTTC CASSEAGPGGFPHEQYF
TRBJ1-1 - - TRBV21-1 TGTGCCAGCAGCAATCGTTGCCGGGCAGGGGACACTGAAGCTTTCTTT CASSNRCRAGDTEAFF
TRBJ2-1 TRBD2 - TRBV5-1 TGCGCCAGCAGCTTGGCCTCGGCTAGCGGGGGAAATGAGCAGTTCTTC CASSLASASGGNEQFF
TRBJ1-2 - - TRBV7-9 TGTGCCAGCAGCTTTTTCCCGTCGGGTGGCTACACCTTC CASSFFPSGGYTF
TRBJ2-3 TRBD1 - TRBV6-1 TGTGCCAGCACCCCACAGGGGGCCGTAACAGATACGCAGTATTTT CASTPQGAVTDTQYF
TRBJ2-7 - - TRBV2 TGTGCCAGCAGTGACGCTGGACATTCCTACGAGCAGTACTTC CASSDAGHSYEQYF
TRBJ2-7 TRBD1 - TRBV5-4 TGTGCCAGCAGCTTGAACAGGGGCTACGAGCAGTACTTC CASSLNRGYEQYF
TRBJ2-1 TRBD1 - TRBV6-5 TGTGCCAGCAGTTACCGCATCGGACAGGGCTACAATGAGCAGTTCTTC CASSYRIGQGYNEQFF
TRBJ2-2 - - TRBV30 TGTGCCTGGAGTCCCCCGAGGGACACCGGGGAGCTGTTTTTT CAWSPPRDTGELFF
TRBJ1-1 - - TRBV7-9 TGTGCCAGCAGCCTAAATACAGGAAACACTGAAGCTTTCTTT CASSLNTGNTEAFF
TRBJ1-2 - - TRBV28 TGTGCCAGCAGTTTCGGGGGGTTCGGCTTATTTAGCGGCTACACCTTC CASSFGGFGLFSGYTF
TRBJ2-7 - few TRBV27 TGTGCCAGCAGTTGGGTTGGTGGAGGCTACGAGCAGTACTTC CASSWVGGGYEQYF
TRBJ1-6 TRBD1 few TRBV2 TGTGCCAGCGGAGACAGGGTTTCAAACTCACCCCTCCACTTT CASGDRVSNSPLHF
TRBJ2-7 TRBD2 few TRBV2 TGTGCCAGCAGGGGACTAGTCTACGAGCAGTACTTC CASRGLVYEQYF
TRBJ2-1 TRBD2 - TRBV7-2 TGTGCCAGCCTACTAGCGGGGGGCTCCTACAATGAGCAGTTCTTC CASLLAGGSYNEQFF
TRBJ1-2 TRBD1 - TRBV30 TGTGCCTGGAGAAGGACAGGGGGCGGTGGCTACACCTTC CAWRRTGGGGYTF
TRBJ2-3 TRBD1 - TRBV9 TGTGCCAGCAGCGTTACAGGGGAAAGCACAGATACGCAGTATTTT CASSVTGESTDTQYF
TRBJ2-7 TRBD1 - TRBV6-5 TGTGCCAGCAGTAGGGGACCGGGACAGTTCTACGAGCAGTACTTC CASSRGPGQFYEQYF
TRBJ1-4 TRBD1 - TRBV28 TGTGCCAGCCAAAAGACCGGGACAGGGGGGGAAAAACTGTTTTTT CASQKTGTGGEKLFF
TRBJ2-2 TRBD2 - TRBV5-1 TGCGCCAGCAGCTTGGAAACGTTAGCGGGAGTGAGCGGGGAGCTGTTTTTT CASSLETLAGVSGELFF
TRBJ2-7 TRBD1 - TRBV27 TGTGCCAGCAGTTTACAATGGACAGGGGGGCCCTACGAGCAGTACTTC CASSLQWTGGPYEQYF
TRBJ1-6 TRBD1 - TRBV6-5 TGTGCCAGCAGTTACAGCCGGGACAGATATAATTCACCCCTCCACTTT CASSYSRDRYNSPLHF
TRBJ2-7 - - TRBV28 TGTGCCAGCAGCGAATCGGTTCCCTCCTACGAGCAGTACTTC CASSESVPSYEQYF
TRBJ1-3 - - TRBV7-2 TGTGCCAGCAGCCTCAGCGGGGACTCTGGAAACACCATATATTTT CASSLSGDSGNTIYF
TRBJ1-2 - - TRBV28 TGTGCCAGCAGTACAATCCGGGGGGCGCCTGGCTACACCTTC CASSTIRGAPGYTF
TRBJ1-1 - - TRBV29-1 TGCAGCGTTGAGTTGTCAGGGATGAACACTGAAGCTTTCTTT CSVELSGMNTEAFF
TRBJ1-2 - - TRBV9 TGTGCCAGCAGCACCAGGGGAGGGGTGGCCTATGGCTACACCTTC CASSTRGGVAYGYTF
TRBJ1-5 - - TRBV15 TGTGCCACCAGCCCACGTGAGGGCAGACCCAATCAGCCCCAGCATTTT CATSPREGRPNQPQHF